The source of this TCR beta chain is a study of blood T cells in healthy people across ages. Primed by a sample-barcoded 5' primer and a J-beta primer mix, a second PCR proceeded for about 7 to 11 cycles. TCRdb processed the 5' RACE reads anew with MiXCR; each CDR3 protein has one entry. The sample holds 1.5 million or so distinct CDR3 sequences, roughly two fifths seen once. The V and J ends lost 3 bases and 2 bases, in that order; junction bases with no gene match: 6. The germline CDR1 and CDR2 sequences are DFQATT and SNEGSKA (reference sequence). The CDR3 has 15 amino acids. A single count supports this clonotype.

The chain carries TRBV20-1 and TRBJ1-5, with 8 bases identical to TRBD1. The origin of this receptor is a woman aged 18-29 years in good health. The specimen sequenced was blood. The DNA for the CDR3 is TGCAGTGCTAGGGAGACAGGGGCCCGCAATCAGCCCCAGCATTTT. Amino acids: CSARETGARNQPQHF.